Following are 23 T cell receptor beta chains from one sample sequenced in a study of shared T cell receptors in the human thymus. Profiling relied on immunoSEQ multiplex PCR, and the TCRdb table lists in-frame clones only, not all of them. The repertoire holds about 380,000 clones, with 95% as singletons. Source material: thymocytes. The origin of the receptors is a human donor.

V gene TRBV7-3 combines with J gene TRBJ2-2, with D perhaps matching TRBD1 (5 bases). Trimming removed 5 bases at V and 7 bases at J, with 20 bases between. The CDR3 consists of 16 residues. Germline V CDR1 and CDR2: SGHTA, FQGTGA. As DNA, the CDR3 is TGTGCCAGCAGCCGATCGACAGCCATCCGTGGCGGGGAGCTGTTTTTT. Residues: CASSRSTAIRGGELFF.

In this sample, this clone turned up once. This rearrangement joins TRBV18 to TRBJ1-2; no clear D gene. Trimming stripped 0 bases from V and 8 bases from J, with 13 bases between. CDR1 is KGHSH and CDR2 is LQKENI in the germline V gene. The CDR3 spans 14 residues. The CDR3 protein is CASSPPRRRGGYTF. CDR3 sequence (DNA): TGTGCCAGCTCACCACCAAGGCGCCGAGGGGGCTACACCTTC.

The chain uses TRBV7-3 and TRBJ1-3; no clear D gene. Germline CDR1 SGHTA, CDR2 FQGTGA. V shed 1 base and J shed 1 base, with 17 bases lying between them. This CDR3 contains 18 residues. The CDR3 region is CASSLSMTPEVSGNTIYF. CDR3 sequence (DNA): TGTGCCAGCAGCTTAAGTATGACACCAGAAGTGTCTGGAAACACCATATATTTT. Supplemented by reference TRBV7-3 and TRBJ1-3, the full variable domain reads GAGVSQTPSNKVTEKGKYVELRCDPISGHTALYWYRQSLGQGPEFLIYFQGTGAADDSGLPNDRFFAVRPEGSVSTLKIQRTERGDSAVYLCASSLSMTPEVSGNTIYFGEGSWLTVV.

With respect to this clone: The final CDR3 position lacks the conserved phenylalanine or tryptophan, pointing to a likely read error. Because the CDR3's place on the DNA is in doubt, the DNA is left out and the CDR3 is given as listed by TCRdb. This chain joins TRBV28 and TRBJ1-1; the table calls TRBD1, which could not be checked here. Germline CDR1 and CDR2: MDHEN and SYDVKM. With termini counted, the CDR3 has 12 amino acids. CDR3 protein: CASSLAGGTRLL.

V and J are TRBV7-9 and TRBJ2-1; 8 bases are a match to TRBD2. Germline V gene sequence: CDR1 SEHNR, CDR2 FQNEAQ (reference sequence). V was pared by 7 bases and J by 4 bases, with 15 bases of the junction left unmatched. The CDR3 consists of 17 residues. The CDR3, as DNA: TGTGCCAGCACCCTAGACCCGCGGGAGGTCATTTACAATGAGCAGTTCTTC. This sequence encodes CASTLDPREVIYNEQFF. Full variable domain (remainder filled in from reference TRBV7-9 and TRBJ2-1): DTGVSQNPRHKITKRGQNVTFRCDPISEHNRLYWYRQTLGQGPEFLTYFQNEAQLEKSRLLSDRFSAERPKGSFSTLEIQRTEQGDSAMYLCASTLDPREVIYNEQFFGPGTRLTVL.

This sequence joins TRBV7-3 and TRBJ1-2, with 7 bases matching TRBD1. The V gene's germline CDR1 is SGHTA and CDR2 FQGTGA. The CDR3 has 15 amino acids. The trim removed 5 bases at V and 5 bases at J, leaving 11 bases unmatched. The CDR3 region is CASSIPGQYLYGYTF. Written as DNA, the CDR3 is TGTGCCAGCAGCATCCCGGGACAGTACCTTTATGGCTACACCTTC.

Here the CDR3 DNA reads TGTGCCAGCTCTCCCCGGACAGGTTTAACCTACGAGCAGTACTTC. Amino acids: CASSPRTGLTYEQYF. The rearrangement uses TRBV27 and TRBJ2-7; the match to TRBD1 covers 7 bases. Germline assignment: CDR1 MNHEY and CDR2 SMNVEV (reference sequence). The CDR3 contains 15 residues. The junction had 12 bases not matched to a gene; V was cut back by 8 bases and J by 2 bases.

The chain is built from TRBV5-6 and TRBJ2-5, with TRBD2 matching 9 bases. Trimming at V came to 4 bases and at J to 4 bases, leaving 5 bases not matched to a gene. The V gene's germline CDR1 is SGHDT and CDR2 YYEEEE. CDR3 length: 14 amino acids. CDR3 loop: CASSRETSGETQYF. The CDR3 coding sequence is TGTGCCAGCAGCCGTGAGACTAGCGGAGAGACCCAGTACTTC.

This chain uses TRBV28 with TRBJ1-5; D is perhaps TRBD1 (5 bases). V was cut by 2 bases and J by 5 bases, with 19 bases left in between. The CDR3 is 17 amino acids. Germline V gene sequence: CDR1 MDHEN, CDR2 SYDVKM. CDR3 sequence reads: CASSLAARRDRDQPQHF. For the CDR3, the DNA is TGTGCCAGCAGTTTAGCAGCGCGGAGGGACCGAGATCAGCCCCAGCATTTT.

The rearrangement uses TRBV5-1 and TRBJ2-4; 8 bases align to TRBD2. Germline values: CDR1 SGHRS, CDR2 YFSETQ. With 4 bases clipped from V and 0 bases from J, the junction kept 9 bases outside the gene matches. CDR3 length equals 17 residues. The CDR3 region has the DNA TGCGCCAGCAGCGAAGCGGGAGAGTCTTTAGCCAAAAACATTCAGTACTTC. Residues: CASSEAGESLAKNIQYF.

This chain uses TRBV28 with TRBJ1-2, with TRBD1 identical over 9 bases. In germline, CDR1 is MDHEN, CDR2 SYDVKM. Trimming cost V 5 bases and J 4 bases; bases outside gene matches: 8. CDR3 length: 15 residues. The CDR3 reads CASSPGTGSFYGYTF. The CDR3 region has the DNA TGTGCCAGCAGTCCCGGGACAGGGTCCTTCTATGGCTACACCTTC.

This chain uses TRBV6-1 with TRBJ2-6, with TRBD1 matching 12 bases. CDR1 and CDR2 from the germline V gene are MNHNS and SASEGT. CDR3 length: 20 residues. The V segment lost 1 base and the J segment 2 bases; nucleotides outside the gene matches: 9. CDR3 residues: CASSEGGDRGQFAGANVLTF. DNA of the CDR3: TGTGCCAGCAGTGAAGGAGGGGACAGGGGGCAGTTTGCTGGGGCCAACGTCCTGACTTTC.

This rearrangement joins TRBV27 to TRBJ2-1; possibly TRBD1 or TRBD2 for D (5 bases each). Per the germline V gene, CDR1 is MNHEY and CDR2 is SMNVEV (reference sequence). With 1 base removed from V and 7 bases from J, the gap between germline ends came to 23 bases. This CDR3 region has 18 residues. CDR3 sequence: CASSLYPPAAGPGNEQFF. DNA for the CDR3: TGTGCCAGCAGTTTATACCCCCCAGCGGCAGGGCCCGGGAATGAGCAGTTCTTC.

The chain uses TRBV6-1 and TRBJ2-7, with 9 nucleotides matching TRBD2. The CDR3 loop spans 14 amino acids. Germline V lookup: CDR1 MNHNS, CDR2 SASEGT. V dropped 7 bases and J dropped 1; count of bases not matched to a gene: 5. The CDR3 DNA follows: TGTGCCAGCAACGGGACTAGCCGATCCTACGAGCAGTACTTC. It encodes CASNGTSRSYEQYF.

This sequence joins TRBV28 and TRBJ2-3; D not certain. V lost 3 bases to trimming and J lost 2 bases, with 12 bases between them. CDR3 length equals 15 residues. The germline gives CDR1 MDHEN, CDR2 SYDVKM. Here the CDR3 DNA reads TGTGCCAGCAGTTTCGCTGGGAACACCACAGATACGCAGTATTTT. Its translation: CASSFAGNTTDTQYF.

V gene TRBV6-1 combines with J gene TRBJ1-4, with D tentatively TRBD1 (5 bases). Trimming took off 8 bases at V and 2 bases at J, with 15 bases between the two ends. Germline V gene lookup returns CDR1 MNHNS and CDR2 SASEGT. CDR3 length equals 15 residues. CDR3 protein: CASFRRGSTNEKLFF. The CDR3, as DNA: TGTGCCAGCTTTAGAAGGGGCTCCACTAATGAAAAACTGTTTTTT.

The chain couples TRBV2 to TRBJ2-1, with 8 positions matching TRBD1. CDR3 size: 11 residues. The V and J ends lost 5 bases and 13 bases, in that order; junction bases with no gene match: 4. Germline CDR1 is SNHLY and CDR2 is FYNNEI. The CDR3 protein is CASSRTGFQFF. In nucleotides, the CDR3 is TGTGCCAGCAGTCGGACAGGGTTCCAGTTCTTC.

The gene calls are TRBV28 and TRBJ1-4, with a tentative D call TRBD1 (5 bases). The CDR3 runs 20 residues. Germline CDR1 and CDR2: MDHEN and SYDVKM. Deletions cut 3 bases from V and 0 bases from J, with 23 bases between. The CDR3 loop reads CASSLTAQGKDLATNEKLFF. The CDR3 DNA reads as TGTGCCAGCAGTTTGACGGCTCAGGGAAAGGACTTGGCAACTAATGAAAAACTGTTTTTT.

This chain joins TRBV18 and TRBJ1-5, with D tentatively TRBD1 (6 bases). Trimming shortened V by 4 bases and J by 7 bases, and 11 bases separated the two germline ends. The germline V gene has CDR1 KGHSH and CDR2 LQKENI. The CDR3 length is 13 residues. CDR3 protein: CASSQDRTQPQHF. DNA for the CDR3: TGTGCCAGCTCACAAGACAGGACACAGCCCCAGCATTTT.

This clone has a single count. The chain combines TRBV7-9 with TRBJ2-1; 7 bases fit TRBD2. The CDR3 spans 17 residues. Per the germline V gene, CDR1 is SEHNR and CDR2 is FQNEAQ (reference sequence). The ends lost 4 bases at V and 5 bases at J; junction bases unmatched: 14. CDR3: CASSSLPRDYGDNEQFF. The DNA of the CDR3 is TGTGCCAGCAGCTCCCTTCCTAGGGACTACGGCGACAATGAGCAGTTCTTC. Drawing the rest from reference TRBV7-9 and TRBJ2-1, the complete variable domain is DTGVSQNPRHKITKRGQNVTFRCDPISEHNRLYWYRQTLGQGPEFLTYFQNEAQLEKSRLLSDRFSAERPKGSFSTLEIQRTEQGDSAMYLCASSSLPRDYGDNEQFFGPGTRLTVL.

The CDR3 reads CASSLSQQGRNEQFF. CDR3 nucleotides: TGTGCCAGCAGTTTATCGCAGCAGGGGCGGAATGAGCAGTTCTTC. The V and J genes are TRBV27 and TRBJ2-1; D is possibly TRBD1 (6 bases). With 0 bases removed from V and 7 bases from J, the gap between germline ends came to 13 bases. This CDR3 region has 15 residues. Germline values: CDR1 MNHEY, CDR2 SMNVEV (reference sequence).

On this clone itself: Other DNA sequences in the same sample also yield this CDR3. The chain carries TRBV6-1 and TRBJ2-7; no clear D. V dropped 8 bases and J dropped 1 base, with 0 bases sitting between them. There are 9 residues in the CDR3. Germline V gene sequence: CDR1 MNHNS, CDR2 SASEGT. CDR3 amino acids: CASSYEQYF. The CDR3 bases are TGTGCCAGCTCCTACGAGCAGTACTTC.

The chain uses TRBV11-2 and TRBJ1-3; D is uncertain. The CDR3 runs 11 residues. Germline CDR1 reads SGHAT; CDR2 reads FQNNGV. Trimming cost V 4 bases and J 9 bases, with 7 bases left between them. CDR3 nucleotides: TGTGCCAGCAGCTCCCCGGTCACCATATATTTT. Translation gives CASSSPVTIYF.